This entry lists 32 T cell receptor beta chains sequenced from one sample in a study of T cell responses to AZD1222 COVID-19 vaccine. Produced via immunoSEQ multiplex PCR; TCRdb's table is partial and in-frame only. The data contain 110,000 to 150,000 clones, roughly 91% of them singletons. Sequenced here: peripheral blood, sampled on day 0 of AZD1222 vaccination. The receptors here all came from an adult in good health.

This rearrangement joins TRBV9 to TRBJ1-2, with D hard to call. Germline V lookup: CDR1 SGDLS, CDR2 YYNGEE. The CDR3 length is 13 residues. V lost 2 bases, J lost 1 base, and 6 bases lay in between. The CDR3 is CASSVESNYGYTF. In DNA, the CDR3 is TGTGCCAGCAGCGTCGAGAGTAACTATGGCTACACCTTC.

This clone was seen only once. V gene TRBV2 combines with J gene TRBJ1-1; possibly TRBD1 for D (5 bases). This CDR3 has 13 residues. V gave up 10 bases and J gave up 2 bases, with 14 bases separating them. Looked up from germline, CDR1 is SNHLY and CDR2 is FYNNEI. The DNA for the CDR3 is TGTGCCACCCGGGGGGAGCAAAACACTGAAGCTTTCTTT. It encodes CATRGEQNTEAFF.

This clone appeared a single time. The chain couples TRBV28 to TRBJ1-6; 8 bases map to TRBD1. V gave up 7 bases and J gave up 5 bases; unmatched junction bases: 7. The germline CDR1 and CDR2 sequences are MDHEN and SYDVKM. The CDR3 runs to 15 residues. DNA of the CDR3: TGTGCCAGCAATTCAGGGGGCTTTAATAATTCACCCCTCCACTTT. It codes for CASNSGGFNNSPLHF. Full variable domain (rest looked up from reference TRBV28 and TRBJ1-6): DVKVTQSSRYLVKRTGEKVFLECVQDMDHENMFWYRQDPGLGLRLIYFSYDVKMKEKGDIPEGYSVSREKKERFSLILESASTNQTSMYLCASNSGGFNNSPLHFGNGTRLTVT.

The chain links TRBV30 to TRBJ2-2; 8 bases agree with TRBD1. This CDR3 contains 20 residues. V shed 0 bases, J shed 1 base, and the junction held 16 bases outside the gene matches. Germline CDR1 GTSNPN, CDR2 SVGIG (reference sequence). The CDR3 loop reads CAWSVSRDRSQGWNTGELFF. In nucleotides, the CDR3 is TGTGCCTGGAGTGTATCGCGGGACAGGTCACAAGGATGGAACACCGGGGAGCTGTTTTTT.

The chain is built from TRBV5-1 and TRBJ2-7; no definite D call. The CDR3 runs 14 residues. V was trimmed by 0 bases and J by 0 bases, leaving 7 bases between them. Germline loops: CDR1 SGHRS, CDR2 YFSETQ. The CDR3 loop reads CASSLGKLSYEQYF. CDR3 coding DNA: TGCGCCAGCAGCTTGGGCAAACTCTCCTACGAGCAGTACTTC.

The rearrangement uses TRBV15 and TRBJ1-6; 7 nucleotides match TRBD1. CDR3 length equals 14 residues. Germline V gives CDR1 LNHNV, CDR2 YYDKDF (reference sequence). The V and J ends lost 1 base and 9 bases, in that order; junction bases with no gene match: 3. CDR3 bases: TGTGCCACCAGCAGAGGACAGGGAGGTTCACCCCTCCACTTT. Its translation is CATSRGQGGSPLHF.

J is TRBJ1-2 and V is TRBV7-8, with D hard to call. The ends were cut back, 4 bases at V and 7 bases at J, with 19 bases in the middle. This CDR3 contains 15 residues. Germline CDR1 reads SGHVS; CDR2 reads FQNEAQ. In DNA form, the CDR3 reads TGTGCCAGCAGCTCCAACCAAGGGCAGGATGGTGGCTACACCTTC. Protein product: CASSSNQGQDGGYTF.

The chain links TRBV2 to TRBJ2-1; D gene uncertain. CDR3 length equals 13 residues. CDR1 is SNHLY, CDR2 FYNNEI, per germline. Deletions cut 8 bases from V and 4 bases from J, with 12 bases between. In nucleotides, the CDR3 is TGTGCCAGCGGAACAGAAAGTTACAATGAGCAGTTCTTC. Its translation is CASGTESYNEQFF.

CDR3 protein: CASSLVTLGNSPLHF. CDR3 nucleotides: TGTGCCAGCAGCTTAGTTACCCTTGGGAATTCACCCCTCCACTTT. V and J are TRBV11-2 and TRBJ1-6; unclear D gene. V lost 1 base and J lost 7, with 11 bases in between. Per the germline V gene, CDR1 is SGHAT and CDR2 is FQNNGV. This CDR3 spans 15 amino acids.

The chain recombines TRBV5-4 with TRBJ2-3; 7 bases fit TRBD2. J lost 2 bases, V lost 4 bases, and 4 bases had no gene match. Germline CDR1 is SGHNT and CDR2 is YYREEE (reference sequence). This CDR3 is built from 14 residues. CDR3 in amino acids: CASSPSGVTDTQYF. Here the CDR3 DNA reads TGTGCCAGCAGCCCGAGCGGGGTCACAGATACGCAGTATTTT.

The J gene is TRBJ1-3, the V gene TRBV28, with D possibly being TRBD1 (6 bases). This CDR3 comprises 15 residues. V lost 4 bases to trimming and J lost 7 bases, with 17 bases between them. Germline lookup yields CDR1 MDHEN and CDR2 SYDVKM. The CDR3 coding sequence is TGTGCCAGCAGTTCCCCTCAGGGGATCGGTAACACCATATATTTT. Encoded protein: CASSSPQGIGNTIYF.

The chain couples TRBV27 to TRBJ1-4, with D perhaps TRBD1 (6 bases). The V end lost 10 bases, the J end lost 3 bases, and 9 bases lay between the germline ends. The germline V gene has CDR1 MNHEY and CDR2 SMNVEV (reference sequence). The CDR3 extends over 12 amino acids. Here the CDR3 reads CATGQPNEKLFF. In DNA form, the CDR3 reads TGTGCCACCGGACAGCCTAATGAAAAACTGTTTTTT.

The V call is TRBV18, the J call TRBJ1-5; a possible D gene is TRBD1 (6 bases). Between the trimmed V and J ends, which lost 4 bases and 3 bases, there was a span of 16 bases. Germline assignment: CDR1 KGHSH and CDR2 LQKENI. The CDR3 has 16 residues. CDR3 sequence reads: CASSRYSRTANQPQHF. Here the CDR3 DNA reads TGTGCCAGCTCACGCTACTCCCGGACAGCCAATCAGCCCCAGCATTTT.

V usage is TRBV6-5 and J usage is TRBJ1-1; D gene uncertain. This CDR3 has 13 amino acids. Per the germline V gene, CDR1 is MNHEY and CDR2 is SVGAGI. V dropped 2 bases and J dropped 1 base, with 5 bases sitting between them. CDR3 nucleotide sequence: TGTGCCAGCAGTTACATCTCGAACACTGAAGCTTTCTTT. This gives the protein CASSYISNTEAFF.

The chain links TRBV18 to TRBJ1-5, with 7 nucleotides matching TRBD1. The CDR3 is made up of 15 amino acids. The junction had 4 bases not matched to a gene; V was cut back by 5 bases and J by 0 bases. CDR1 and CDR2 (germline): KGHSH, LQKENI. The chain's CDR3 is CASSFDRASNQPQHF. The CDR3, as DNA: TGTGCCAGCTCATTCGACAGGGCTAGCAATCAGCCCCAGCATTTT.

V usage is TRBV4-1 and J usage is TRBJ1-2; a weak D match, TRBD1 (6 bases). Germline lookup yields CDR1 MGHRA and CDR2 YSYEKL. CDR3 length: 13 amino acids. Trimming took off 5 bases at V and 4 bases at J, with 11 bases between the two ends. CDR3 amino acids: CASSSGQSYGYTF. The CDR3 DNA is TGCGCCAGCAGCTCTGGACAGTCCTATGGCTACACCTTC.

The J gene is TRBJ1-2, the V gene TRBV19; 9 bases fit TRBD1. The CDR3 is made up of 17 amino acids. The V gene's germline CDR1 is LNHDA and CDR2 SQIVND (reference sequence). V lost 6 bases to trimming and J lost 3 bases; unmatched junction nucleotides: 14. The CDR3 region is CASRIITGGLRDYGYTF. CDR3 bases: TGTGCCAGTAGGATTATTACAGGGGGCCTTAGAGACTATGGCTACACCTTC.

CDR3 loop: CASSPSREGRAFF. CDR3 bases: TGCGCCAGCAGCCCAAGTAGGGAGGGGAGAGCTTTCTTT. The V gene is TRBV5-1, the J gene TRBJ1-1; D possibly corresponds to TRBD1 (5 bases). This CDR3 is 13 amino acids long. In germline, CDR1 is SGHRS, CDR2 YFSETQ. V lost 4 bases, J lost 10 bases, and 17 bases lay in between.

This rearrangement joins TRBV11-2 to TRBJ2-1, with D unclear. There are 13 residues in the CDR3. The ends were cut back, 5 bases at V and 4 bases at J, with 9 bases in the middle. From germline, CDR1 is SGHAT and CDR2 FQNNGV. CDR3: CASSHNGYNEQFF. The CDR3 DNA is TGTGCCAGCAGCCACAACGGATACAATGAGCAGTTCTTC. Using reference TRBV11-2 and TRBJ2-1 for the parts outside the CDR3, the full variable domain is EAGVAQSPRYKIIEKRQSVAFWCNPISGHATLYWYQQILGQGPKLLIQFQNNGVVDDSQLPKDRFSAERLKGVDSTLKIQPAKLEDSAVYLCASSHNGYNEQFFGPGTRLTVL.

This clone was detected a few times. The V gene is TRBV6-5, the J gene TRBJ1-3; D unclear. CDR1 MNHEY and CDR2 SVGAGI come from the germline V gene. CDR3 length: 15 amino acids. V lost 5 bases and J lost 4, with 15 bases in between. CDR3 region: CASSPRAVGGNTIYF. The DNA of the CDR3 is TGTGCCAGCAGTCCTCGGGCTGTAGGCGGAAACACCATATATTTT.

The genes are TRBV5-1 and TRBJ2-5; D remains ambiguous. Between the trimmed V and J ends, which lost 0 bases and 5 bases, there was a span of 5 bases. Germline V gene lookup returns CDR1 SGHRS and CDR2 YFSETQ. This CDR3 has 12 amino acids. This CDR3 reads CASSLEAETQYF. As DNA, the CDR3 is TGCGCCAGCAGCTTGGAGGCGGAGACCCAGTACTTC.

This clone was detected only once. V gene TRBV4-3 combines with J gene TRBJ1-2; D perhaps matches TRBD1 (5 bases). The CDR3 consists of 14 residues. Trimming stripped 0 bases from V and 3 bases from J, with 8 bases between. Germline CDR1 LGHNA, CDR2 YSLEER. CDR3 bases: TGCGCCAGCAGCCAAGAGACAGATCACTATGGCTACACCTTC. Protein: CASSQETDHYGYTF.

About this clone: The junction and the germline gene differ at one end; a read error may be behind it. CDR3 sequence reads: CASSSLGLDTLF. In DNA form, the CDR3 reads TGTGCCAGCAGCTCGTTAGGGTTAGACACCCTCTTT. The chain combines TRBV11-2 with TRBJ1-1; D remains ambiguous. The germline V gene has CDR1 SGHAT and CDR2 FQNNGV. The CDR3 is made up of 12 amino acids. The complete variable domain, with remaining parts taken from reference TRBV11-2 and TRBJ1-1, reads EAGVAQSPRYKIIEKRQSVAFWCNPISGHATLYWYQQILGQGPKLLIQFQNNGVVDDSQLPKDRFSAERLKGVDSTLKIQPAKLEDSAVYLCASSSLGLDTLFGQGTRLTVV.

This clone was seen only once. V is TRBV7-8 and J is TRBJ1-5; a weak D match, TRBD1 (5 bases). V was trimmed by 4 bases and J by 2 bases, leaving 15 bases between them. From germline, CDR1 is SGHVS and CDR2 FQNEAQ. The CDR3 totals 16 residues. The CDR3 coding sequence is TGTGCCAGCAGCTCAAGGTGGGGGGGTGGCAATCAGCCCCAGCATTTT. Its protein product is CASSSRWGGGNQPQHF.

The chain joins TRBV18 to TRBJ1-1, with TRBD1 identical over 8 bases. Trimming at V came to 4 bases and at J to 3 bases, leaving 10 bases not matched to a gene. Germline V gene lookup returns CDR1 KGHSH and CDR2 LQKENI. This CDR3 comprises 16 residues. CDR3 protein: CASSQGQGQLDTEAFF. The CDR3 DNA sequence: TGTGCCAGCTCACAAGGACAGGGTCAATTAGACACTGAAGCTTTCTTT.

This clone has a single count. The chain links TRBV5-1 to TRBJ2-3; TRBD2 matches 9 bases. This CDR3 has 16 amino acids. The V segment lost 0 bases and the J segment 2 bases; nucleotides outside the gene matches: 4. Germline V lookup: CDR1 SGHRS, CDR2 YFSETQ. The CDR3 loop reads CASSLGGGGATDTQYF. The DNA for the CDR3 is TGCGCCAGCAGCTTGGGCGGCGGGGGGGCCACAGATACGCAGTATTTT. Full variable domain (outside the CDR3, taken from reference TRBV5-1 and TRBJ2-3): KAGVTQTPRYLIKTRGQQVTLSCSPISGHRSVSWYQQTPGQGLQFLFEYFSETQRNKGNFPGRFSGRQFSNSRSEMNVSTLELGDSALYLCASSLGGGGATDTQYFGPGTRLTVL.

V usage is TRBV6-5 and J usage is TRBJ2-5; no clear D gene. Germline CDR1 is MNHEY and CDR2 is SVGAGI. The CDR3 length is 14 residues. V was clipped by 6 bases and J by 0 bases, with 11 bases between them. CDR3 DNA sequence: TGTGCCAGCAGCTTAGGACGGGACCAAGAGACCCAGTACTTC. It encodes CASSLGRDQETQYF.

The rearrangement uses TRBV3-1 (or the pseudogene TRBV3-2) and TRBJ2-3, with TRBD2 matching over 9 bases. Looked up from germline, CDR1 is LGHDT and CDR2 is YNNKEL (reference sequence). J gave up 0 bases and V 4 bases, and 5 bases lay outside the gene matches. This CDR3 is 16 amino acids long. CDR3 DNA: TGTGCCAGCAGCCCCCGACTAGCGGTTAGCACAGATACGCAGTATTTT. It is translated as CASSPRLAVSTDTQYF.

This chain connects TRBV7-2 to TRBJ1-1; no reliable D call. CDR3 length: 13 residues. V dropped 3 bases and J dropped 1 base, with 6 bases sitting between them. The V gene's germline CDR1 is SGHTA and CDR2 FQGNSA. In DNA, the CDR3 is TGTGCCAGCAGCTTCGCGAAGAACACTGAAGCTTTCTTT. Translated, it gives CASSFAKNTEAFF.

CDR3 DNA sequence: TGTGCCAGCAGTTTAAAATCCGGGGTCTTTCTACTAGGGGAGCTGTTTTTT. It specifies CASSLKSGVFLLGELFF. The chain has TRBV27 and TRBJ2-2; D may be TRBD2 (5 bases). V dropped 2 bases and J dropped 8 bases, with 21 bases sitting between them. This CDR3 has 17 residues. Germline V CDR1 and CDR2: MNHEY, SMNVEV (reference sequence).

A few counts support this clone. The V call is TRBV25-1, the J call TRBJ1-4; tentatively, D is TRBD1 (5 bases). The germline V and J ends were trimmed by 5 bases and 8 bases, with 21 bases remaining between them. CDR1 and CDR2 (germline): MGHDK, SYGVNS. The length of the CDR3 is 16 residues. Here the CDR3 DNA reads TGTGCCAGCAGTACCACTGGGACCGACGCTAGCGAAAAACTGTTTTTT. Translating it yields CASSTTGTDASEKLFF.

The chain carries TRBV29-1 and TRBJ2-5; 12 bases align to TRBD2. V shed 4 bases, J shed 6 bases, and the junction held 12 bases outside the gene matches. CDR3 length: 16 amino acids. From germline, CDR1 is SQVTM and CDR2 ANQGSEA. CDR3 coding DNA: TGCAGCGTTGGCCCTCGACTAGCGGGGGTAAATAAGACCCAGTACTTC. It codes for CSVGPRLAGVNKTQYF.